The present TCR beta chain was sequenced within a study of long-term antiretroviral therapy in people with HIV. J lost 9 bases, V lost 0 bases, and 6 bases had no gene match. Looked up from germline, CDR1 is LGHNT and CDR2 is FRNRAP. The CDR3 has 16 residues. The immunoSEQ assay was v3.0, run at survey level. TCRdb keeps only in-frame clones here, not all; method: immunoSEQ multiplex PCR. The sample consists of more than 25,000 clones, 97% of them appearing once. Source: unsorted PBMCs, taken 7.6 years after starting antiretroviral therapy. This TCR derives from a man in his thirties or forties with HIV. This chain joins TRBV12-5 and TRBJ2-4; 12 bases line up with TRBD2. CDR3 region: CASGLVLASGRAIQYF. The CDR3 DNA follows: TGTGCTAGTGGTTTGGTACTGGCTAGCGGGAGGGCCATTCAGTACTTC.